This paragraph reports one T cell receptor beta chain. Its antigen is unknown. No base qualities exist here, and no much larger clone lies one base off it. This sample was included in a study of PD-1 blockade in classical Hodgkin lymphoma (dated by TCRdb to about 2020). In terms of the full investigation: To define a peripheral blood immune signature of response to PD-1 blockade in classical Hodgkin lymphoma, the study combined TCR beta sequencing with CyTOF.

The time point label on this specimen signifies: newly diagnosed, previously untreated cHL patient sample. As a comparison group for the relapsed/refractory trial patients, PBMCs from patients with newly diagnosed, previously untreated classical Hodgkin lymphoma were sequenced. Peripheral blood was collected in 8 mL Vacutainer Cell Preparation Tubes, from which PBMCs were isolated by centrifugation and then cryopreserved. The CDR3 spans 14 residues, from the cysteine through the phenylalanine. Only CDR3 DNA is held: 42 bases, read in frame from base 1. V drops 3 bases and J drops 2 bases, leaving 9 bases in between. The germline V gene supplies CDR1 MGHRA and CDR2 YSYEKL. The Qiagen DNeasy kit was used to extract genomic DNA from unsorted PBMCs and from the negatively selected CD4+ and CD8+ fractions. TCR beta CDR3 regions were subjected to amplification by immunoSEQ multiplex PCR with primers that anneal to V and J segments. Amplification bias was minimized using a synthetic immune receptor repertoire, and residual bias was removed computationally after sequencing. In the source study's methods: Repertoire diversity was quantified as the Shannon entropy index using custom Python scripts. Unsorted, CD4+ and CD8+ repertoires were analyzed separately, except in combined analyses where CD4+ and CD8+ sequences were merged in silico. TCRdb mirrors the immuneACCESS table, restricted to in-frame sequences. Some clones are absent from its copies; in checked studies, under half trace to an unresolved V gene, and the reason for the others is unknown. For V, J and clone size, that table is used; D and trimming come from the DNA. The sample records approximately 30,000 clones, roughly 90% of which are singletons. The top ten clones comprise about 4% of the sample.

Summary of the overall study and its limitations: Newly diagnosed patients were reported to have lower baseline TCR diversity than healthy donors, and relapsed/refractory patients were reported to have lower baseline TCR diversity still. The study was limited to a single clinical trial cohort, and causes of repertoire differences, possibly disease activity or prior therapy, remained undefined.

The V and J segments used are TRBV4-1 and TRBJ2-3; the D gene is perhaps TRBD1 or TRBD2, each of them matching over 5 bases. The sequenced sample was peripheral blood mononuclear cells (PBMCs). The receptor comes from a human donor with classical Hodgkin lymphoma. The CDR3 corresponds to CASSQGDLTDTQYF. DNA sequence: TGCGCCAGCAGCCAGGGGGATCTCACAGATACGCAGTATTTT.